These 26 T cell receptor beta chains share one sample of origin, sequenced in a study of sequential checkpoint blockade in melanoma. Measured with immunoSEQ multiplex PCR; TCRdb has only the in-frame clones, and not every one. The data show 25,000 to 30,000 clones, 70% to 85% seen once. As for treatment: randomized to nivolumab then ipilimumab (arm A) or the reverse (arm B). The sample here was CD8+ T cells sorted from blood (inferred from file names), taken from a patient given nivolumab and ipilimumab in sequence. These TCRs come from a human donor with melanoma.

The gene calls are TRBV19 and TRBJ2-1; maybe TRBD1 (6 bases). The germline V gene encodes CDR1 LNHDA and CDR2 SQIVND (reference sequence). The V and J ends lost 9 bases and 2 bases respectively, with 11 bases between them. The CDR3 totals 13 residues. DNA for the CDR3: TGTGCCAGCTCGAGGACAGCCTACAATGAGCAGTTCTTC. It is translated as CASSRTAYNEQFF.

The chain employs TRBV4-1 and TRBJ2-3, with TRBD1 matching over 8 bases. V lost 3 bases and J lost 4; bases outside the gene matches: 9. The V gene's germline CDR1 is MGHRA and CDR2 YSYEKL. The CDR3 runs to 16 residues. CDR3 loop: CASSHPPQGEADTQYF. CDR3 DNA: TGCGCCAGCAGCCACCCACCACAGGGGGAAGCAGATACGCAGTATTTT.

The chain combines TRBV7-6 with TRBJ2-3; D is possibly TRBD1 (6 bases). The V end lost 4 bases, the J end lost 8 bases, and 10 bases lay between the germline ends. Germline values: CDR1 SGHVS, CDR2 FNYEAQ. This CDR3 region has 12 residues. DNA for the CDR3: TGTGCCAGCAGCTCCATACAGGGTACGCAGTATTTT. Its translation: CASSSIQGTQYF.

The chain combines TRBV4-3 with TRBJ2-2, with D unresolved. The CDR3 sequence is 14 residues long. Looked up from germline, CDR1 is LGHNA and CDR2 is YSLEER. Trimming left V 5 bases short and J 0 bases short, with 7 bases between. CDR3: CASSNSANTGELFF. For the CDR3, the DNA is TGCGCCAGCAGCAACAGTGCGAACACCGGGGAGCTGTTTTTT.

This clone was observed once. This chain connects TRBV7-9 to TRBJ2-1, with D possibly being TRBD2 (6 bases). Germline assignment: CDR1 SEHNR and CDR2 FQNEAQ (reference sequence). Trimming took off 3 bases at V and 5 bases at J, with 17 bases between the two ends. The CDR3 totals 16 residues. CDR3 sequence (DNA): TGTGCCAGCAGCTTTGGGACGGCGGGGACGAACAATGAGCAGTTCTTC. Translating it yields CASSFGTAGTNNEQFF.

The CDR3 DNA follows: TGTGCCAGCAATAACTTACAAGAGACCCAGTACTTC. Translated, it gives CASNNLQETQYF. V is TRBV2 and J is TRBJ2-5, with D unresolved. The V end was cut by 7 bases, the J end by 2 bases, with 8 bases between. Germline V gives CDR1 SNHLY, CDR2 FYNNEI. The CDR3 consists of 12 residues.

This clone was recorded a few times. The chain uses TRBV4-1 and TRBJ1-2, with 9 nucleotides matching TRBD1. Germline CDR1 is MGHRA and CDR2 is YSYEKL. Unmatched junction bases numbered 6, after V lost 5 bases and J lost 5 bases. The CDR3 runs 14 residues. The CDR3 DNA reads as TGCGCCAGCAGCGAACCCGGGACAGGGTATGGCTACACCTTC. Its translation is CASSEPGTGYGYTF.

The CDR3 loop reads CASSPGWGAYNEQFF. The CDR3 coding sequence is TGCGCCAGCAGCCCGGGATGGGGGGCCTACAATGAGCAGTTCTTC. The rearrangement links TRBV5-1 to TRBJ2-1; D possibly corresponds to TRBD2 (6 bases). V was shortened by 4 bases and J by 2 bases, with 13 bases between the two germline ends. Germline-derived CDR1 and CDR2 are SGHRS and YFSETQ. The CDR3 sequence is 15 residues long. Looking up the rest from reference TRBV5-1 and TRBJ2-1 gives the full variable domain: KAGVTQTPRYLIKTRGQQVTLSCSPISGHRSVSWYQQTPGQGLQFLFEYFSETQRNKGNFPGRFSGRQFSNSRSEMNVSTLELGDSALYLCASSPGWGAYNEQFFGPGTRLTVL.

The chain uses TRBV4-1 and TRBJ1-5; D is uncertain. This CDR3 contains 15 residues. Looked up from germline, CDR1 is MGHRA and CDR2 is YSYEKL. V lost 2 bases and J lost 7, with 15 bases in between. The CDR3 is CASSQMEGRGQPQHF. The CDR3 coding sequence is TGCGCCAGCAGCCAAATGGAGGGAAGAGGCCAGCCCCAGCATTTT.

This rearrangement joins TRBV19 to TRBJ1-1; weak D call: TRBD1 (5 bases). The CDR3 is made up of 15 amino acids. V lost 5 bases to trimming and J lost 4 bases, with 17 bases between them. The germline V gene has CDR1 LNHDA and CDR2 SQIVND (reference sequence). CDR3: CASSYPSGMGTEAFF. The CDR3 DNA reads TGTGCCAGTAGTTACCCTTCAGGGATGGGCACTGAAGCTTTCTTT.

The rearrangement uses TRBV27 and TRBJ1-5; D gene unclear. CDR1 is MNHEY and CDR2 is SMNVEV in the germline V gene (reference sequence). The CDR3 consists of 14 residues. Trimming shortened V by 2 bases and J by 3 bases, and 8 bases separated the two germline ends. The CDR3 nucleotides read TGTGCCAGCAGTTTAGAGGGTTCCAATCAGCCCCAGCATTTT. Its protein product is CASSLEGSNQPQHF.

This clone was seen a handful of times. The chain joins TRBV6-5 to TRBJ2-7; 9 bases line up with TRBD2. The CDR3 length is 14 residues. Unmatched junction bases numbered 6, after V lost 6 bases and J lost 3 bases. Germline CDR1 MNHEY, CDR2 SVGAGI. CDR3 protein: CASRASGAYYEQYF. In nucleotides, the CDR3 is TGTGCCAGCAGGGCTAGCGGGGCCTACTACGAGCAGTACTTC.

On this clone: A read error may account for a junction end that differs from germline. The rearrangement uses TRBV27 and TRBJ1-2, with a tentative D call TRBD1 (5 bases). Germline V lookup: CDR1 MNHEY, CDR2 SMNVEV (reference sequence). The CDR3 extends over 11 amino acids. The DNA for the CDR3 is TGTGCCAGCAGTTTGCGAGTGACAGATTCCTTC. As protein: CASSLRVTDSF.

The chain employs TRBV19 and TRBJ2-1, with 8 nucleotides matching TRBD2. CDR1 is LNHDA, CDR2 SQIVND, per germline (reference sequence). V shed 5 bases and J 0 bases; nucleotides not matched to a gene: 3. The length of the CDR3 is 15 residues. In DNA, the CDR3 is TGTGCCAGTAGTCCCGGGGGGGGCTCCTACAATGAGCAGTTCTTC. It yields the protein CASSPGGGSYNEQFF.

The rearrangement uses TRBV13 and TRBJ2-3; 13 bases map to TRBD2. The V gene's germline CDR1 is PRHDT and CDR2 FYEKMQ (reference sequence). J lost 2 bases, V lost 6 bases, and 8 bases had no gene match. The CDR3 consists of 17 residues. The CDR3 DNA follows: TGTGCCAGCAGTCGGGGACTAGCGGGGTCCCCCACAGATACGCAGTATTTT. It encodes CASSRGLAGSPTDTQYF.

The V gene is TRBV6-6, the J gene TRBJ2-7; D might be TRBD1 (6 bases). There are 16 residues in the CDR3. With 4 bases removed from V and 4 bases from J, the gap between germline ends came to 20 bases. CDR1 is MNHNY and CDR2 is SVGAGI in the germline V gene (reference sequence). The CDR3 spells CASSSLRDRLYYEQYF. Written as DNA, the CDR3 is TGTGCCAGCAGTTCTCTCAGAGACAGGCTATATTACGAGCAGTACTTC.

V and J are TRBV7-6 and TRBJ2-2; 7 nucleotides align to TRBD1. V lost 3 bases, J lost 7 bases, and 8 bases stayed unmatched. The CDR3 sequence is 15 residues long. CDR1 is SGHVS and CDR2 is FNYEAQ in the germline V gene. As DNA, the CDR3 is TGTGCCAGCAGCTTCTTCCGGGACAGAGACGGGGAGCTGTTTTTT. It specifies CASSFFRDRDGELFF.

The rearrangement joins TRBV7-2 to TRBJ2-7; 12 positions agree with TRBD1. The J segment lost 3 bases and the V segment lost 5 bases, leaving 5 bases of the junction unmatched. Looked up from germline, CDR1 is SGHTA and CDR2 is FQGNSA. This CDR3 has 15 amino acids. CDR3 residues: CASSVGTGGVYEQYF. DNA for the CDR3: TGTGCCAGCAGCGTCGGGACAGGGGGCGTCTACGAGCAGTACTTC.

V and J are TRBV4-1 and TRBJ2-5; unclear D gene. Germline V gene data show CDR1 as MGHRA and CDR2 as YSYEKL. Deletions cut 0 bases from V and 4 bases from J, with 3 bases between. The CDR3 covers 12 residues. The CDR3 DNA is TGCGCCAGCAGCCAAGAGAGAGAGACCCAGTACTTC. Residues: CASSQERETQYF.

The chain joins TRBV7-6 to TRBJ2-1; D unresolved. Trimming took off 4 bases at V and 7 bases at J, with 11 bases between the two ends. The CDR3 extends over 13 amino acids. Germline values: CDR1 SGHVS, CDR2 FNYEAQ. The CDR3 sequence is CASSSAGWNEQFF. The CDR3 DNA reads as TGTGCCAGCAGCTCGGCAGGTTGGAATGAGCAGTTCTTC.

Here the CDR3 reads CAGLSRAPYGYTF. The CDR3 coding sequence is TGTGCCGGACTATCGCGGGCTCCCTATGGCTACACCTTC. The V gene is TRBV30, the J gene TRBJ1-2, with D uncertain. This CDR3 is built from 13 residues. The V gene's germline CDR1 is GTSNPN and CDR2 SVGIG (reference sequence). The V gene lost 8 bases and the J gene lost 4 bases, with 17 bases spanning the gap.

This chain joins TRBV4-3 and TRBJ1-1; perhaps TRBD1 as D (6 bases). Germline CDR1 and CDR2: LGHNA and YSLEER. The CDR3 is 15 residues long. Trimming cost V 1 base and J 1 base, with 10 bases left between them. CDR3 residues: CASSQGLRGNTEAFF. The CDR3 bases are TGCGCCAGCAGCCAAGGCCTCAGGGGGAACACTGAAGCTTTCTTT.

The chain carries TRBV7-6 and TRBJ2-7; 13 bases line up with TRBD2. The CDR3 spans 15 residues. The ends lost 1 base at V and 11 bases at J; junction bases unmatched: 8. Germline V gives CDR1 SGHVS, CDR2 FNYEAQ. The CDR3 sequence: CASSLDSQGTSGEYF. CDR3 DNA sequence: TGTGCCAGCAGCTTAGATTCCCAAGGGACTAGCGGGGAGTACTTC.

The CDR3 spells CASSQDPTGGVYNEQFF. CDR3 coding DNA: TGCGCCAGCAGCCAAGACCCCACCGGGGGGGTCTACAATGAGCAGTTCTTC. The rearrangement links TRBV4-1 to TRBJ2-1; 8 bases fit TRBD2. Germline trimming cut 0 bases from V and 3 bases from J; bases unmatched to any gene: 7. This CDR3 comprises 17 residues. Looked up from germline, CDR1 is MGHRA and CDR2 is YSYEKL.

The chain's CDR3 is CAWSIGGGPGTEAFF. In nucleotides, the CDR3 is TGTGCCTGGAGTATCGGGGGAGGCCCCGGCACTGAAGCTTTCTTT. The chain couples TRBV30 to TRBJ1-1, with D maybe TRBD1 (5 bases). V was clipped by 2 bases and J by 4 bases, with 17 bases between them. Germline CDR1 and CDR2: GTSNPN and SVGIG (reference sequence). CDR3 length: 15 residues.

In nucleotides, the CDR3 is TGTGCCAGCAGCGTAGACAGCTCCTACGAGCAGTACTTC. This encodes CASSVDSSYEQYF. This chain uses TRBV9 with TRBJ2-7, with D unclear. The CDR3 totals 13 residues. Trimming stripped 0 bases from V and 0 bases from J, with 4 bases between. Germline CDR1 reads SGDLS; CDR2 reads YYNGEE.